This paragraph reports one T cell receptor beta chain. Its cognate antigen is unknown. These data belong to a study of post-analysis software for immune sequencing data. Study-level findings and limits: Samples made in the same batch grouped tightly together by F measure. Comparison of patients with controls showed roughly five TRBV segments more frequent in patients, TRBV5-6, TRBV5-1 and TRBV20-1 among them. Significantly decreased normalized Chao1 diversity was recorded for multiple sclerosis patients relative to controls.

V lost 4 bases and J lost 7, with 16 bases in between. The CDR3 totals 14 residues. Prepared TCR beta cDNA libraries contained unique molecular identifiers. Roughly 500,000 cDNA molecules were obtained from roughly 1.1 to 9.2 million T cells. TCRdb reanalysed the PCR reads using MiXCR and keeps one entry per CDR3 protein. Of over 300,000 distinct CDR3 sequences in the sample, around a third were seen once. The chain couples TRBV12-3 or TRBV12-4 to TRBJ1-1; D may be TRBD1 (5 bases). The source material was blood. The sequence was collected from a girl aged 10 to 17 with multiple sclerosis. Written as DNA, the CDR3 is TGTGCCAGCAGTTCCTCGAACGGGGCAGATGAAGCTTTCTTT. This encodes CASSSSNGADEAFF.